The entry that follows covers one T cell receptor (beta chain) sequence. The CDR3 covers 13 residues. Germline assignment: CDR1 MNHEY and CDR2 SMNVEV (reference sequence). V was trimmed by 0 bases and J by 2 bases, leaving 4 bases between them. Participants were aged roughly 18 to 90 years from approximately 25 US areas. The repertoire was sequenced with immunoSEQ multiplex PCR; TCRdb's copy has only in-frame clones and lacks some. This sample has some 330,000 clones; roughly 86% occur once, and the top ten carry around 1.9%. This entry comes from a study of blood T cell repertoires in COVID-19. Across the whole study: Recovered status applied to Cohort 3 donors who had two consecutive negative PCRs. It also applied to those with clearance or with symptom resolution. Specimens from acute and convalescent COVID-19 originated in the United States, Italy and Spain. Nucleic acid was either cDNA or gDNA, and it came from T cells, B-cell-depleted T cells, or PBMCs.

V is TRBV27 and J is TRBJ1-2; no clear D gene. The sequencing sample was made of PBMCs or T cells enriched from blood (not recorded which). This clonotype originated in a man between 35 and 55 years old in a cohort exposed to, infected with or recovered from COVID-19 (not recorded which). For the CDR3, the DNA is TGTGCCAGCAGTTTATCCGGGAACTATGGCTACACCTTC. Its protein product is CASSLSGNYGYTF.